The subject of this entry is one T cell receptor (beta chain). The data originate from a study of blood T cell repertoires in COVID-19. Study information: Both acute and convalescent COVID-19 samples were obtained from the United States, Italy and Spain. T cells, B-cell-depleted T cells, or PBMCs supplied cDNA or gDNA.

All enrollees were about 18 to 100 years old and from some 24 US areas. This CDR3 is built from 16 residues. V lost 4 bases to trimming and J lost 1 base; unmatched junction nucleotides: 4. Germline values: CDR1 SGDLS, CDR2 YYNGEE. Source study methods: Estimated nucleated cell counts came from reference gene primer amplification. Profiling relied on immunoSEQ multiplex PCR, and the TCRdb table lists in-frame clones only, not all of them. From that table come the V and J calls and clone size; the DNA was used to work out D and trimming. The sample carries fewer than 500,000 clones, 85% to 90% recorded once.

The J gene is TRBJ2-2, the V gene TRBV9, with 10 bases identical to TRBD2. The TCR was taken from a young man who had recovered from COVID-19. Sequencing was performed on PBMCs or T cells enriched from blood (not recorded which). The CDR3 is CASSFLAGGNTGELFF. CDR3 nucleotides: TGTGCCAGCAGCTTTTTAGCGGGAGGGAACACCGGGGAGCTGTTTTTT.